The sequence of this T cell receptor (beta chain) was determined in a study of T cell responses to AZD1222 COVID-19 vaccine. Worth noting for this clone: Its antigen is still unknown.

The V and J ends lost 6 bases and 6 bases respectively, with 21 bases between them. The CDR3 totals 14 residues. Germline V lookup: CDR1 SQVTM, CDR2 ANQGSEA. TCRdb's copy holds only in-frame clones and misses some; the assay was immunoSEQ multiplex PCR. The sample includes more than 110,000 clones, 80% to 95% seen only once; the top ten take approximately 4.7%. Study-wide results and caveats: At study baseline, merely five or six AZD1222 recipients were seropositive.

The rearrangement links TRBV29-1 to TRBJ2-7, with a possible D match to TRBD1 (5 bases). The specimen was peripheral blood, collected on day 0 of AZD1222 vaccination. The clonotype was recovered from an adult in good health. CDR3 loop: CSVLRALQAIEQYF. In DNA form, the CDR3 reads TGCAGCGTGCTCAGGGCACTGCAGGCAATCGAGCAGTACTTC.